This is a list of T cell receptor beta chains from one sample in a study of blood T cell repertoires in COVID-19. Libraries were prepared by immunoSEQ multiplex PCR; TCRdb keeps only in-frame clonotypes and omits some of them. The sample lists approximately 76,000 clones; roughly 85% were seen once. Input material: peripheral blood. These receptors all stem from a man aged 25 to 40 with acute or convalescent COVID-19. The CDR3 runs from the conserved cysteine through the conserved F or W. Each record gives: J gene, V gene, CDR3 protein.

j_gene: TRBJ1-2
v_gene: TRBV30
CDR3aa: CAWVQGARQGYTF

j_gene: TRBJ1-2
v_gene: TRBV5-1
CDR3aa: CASSLVRRADDYGYTF

j_gene: TRBJ2-5
v_gene: TRBV9
CDR3aa: CASSVGDRGRETQYF

j_gene: TRBJ2-6
v_gene: TRBV9
CDR3aa: CASSVGGAGANVLTF

j_gene: TRBJ1-4
v_gene: TRBV6-5
CDR3aa: CASSRTGTNEKLFF

j_gene: TRBJ1-1
v_gene: TRBV19
CDR3aa: CASNKGQSFSEAFF

j_gene: TRBJ1-2
v_gene: TRBV7-9
CDR3aa: CASSLLRAGGGNYGYTF

j_gene: TRBJ2-7
v_gene: TRBV19
CDR3aa: CASTAGTSGPYEQYF

j_gene: TRBJ1-5
v_gene: TRBV19
CDR3aa: CASNVVGDQPQHF

j_gene: TRBJ1-3
v_gene: TRBV5-8
CDR3aa: CASSFYRTGGTGNTIYF

j_gene: TRBJ2-3
v_gene: TRBV7-2
CDR3aa: CASSLGASGGPGDTQYF

j_gene: TRBJ2-1
v_gene: TRBV4-1
CDR3aa: CASSPADSGYNEQFF

j_gene: TRBJ2-2
v_gene: TRBV7-2
CDR3aa: CASGLAGGTGELFF

j_gene: TRBJ1-1
v_gene: TRBV28
CDR3aa: CASSSRTVEAFF

j_gene: TRBJ2-5
v_gene: TRBV25-1
CDR3aa: CASSRGASYAAQYF

j_gene: TRBJ2-7
v_gene: TRBV6-2/TRBV6-3
CDR3aa: CASSYAETYEQYF

j_gene: TRBJ2-7
v_gene: TRBV3-1/TRBV3-2
CDR3aa: CASSQEDRGYEQYF

j_gene: TRBJ2-1
v_gene: TRBV27
CDR3aa: CASIRGTSGRWVNEQFF

j_gene: TRBJ2-5
v_gene: TRBV18
CDR3aa: CASSPMTSGRGETQYF

j_gene: TRBJ1-2
v_gene: TRBV10-3
CDR3aa: CAIRAGRAYYGYTF

j_gene: TRBJ1-5
v_gene: TRBV30
CDR3aa: CAWSAGQFNQPQHF

j_gene: TRBJ1-3
v_gene: TRBV7-9
CDR3aa: CASSFNGSGNTIYF

j_gene: TRBJ1-1
v_gene: TRBV7-9
CDR3aa: CASSLTGGAFEAFF

j_gene: TRBJ1-5
v_gene: TRBV19
CDR3aa: CASGRTTDGNQPQHF

j_gene: TRBJ2-3
v_gene: TRBV13
CDR3aa: CASSFRPDSDTQYF

j_gene: TRBJ2-7
v_gene: TRBV11-2
CDR3aa: CASSLESGNYEQYF

j_gene: TRBJ1-6
v_gene: TRBV28
CDR3aa: CASSPSGTPYNSPLHF

j_gene: TRBJ2-7
v_gene: TRBV7-2
CDR3aa: CASSTRQGSSYEQYF

j_gene: TRBJ1-4
v_gene: TRBV9
CDR3aa: CASSQSTDRAREKLFF

j_gene: TRBJ2-1
v_gene: TRBV29-1
CDR3aa: CSVILVFTYNEQFF

j_gene: TRBJ2-3
v_gene: TRBV10-2
CDR3aa: CASSGQGIADTQYF

j_gene: TRBJ2-1
v_gene: TRBV6-6
CDR3aa: CASSPRGRTDKSSYNEQFF

j_gene: TRBJ2-5
v_gene: TRBV2
CDR3aa: CASRRGGTSGSGTQYF

j_gene: TRBJ1-1
v_gene: TRBV30
CDR3aa: CAWSATVQGTVDAEAFF

j_gene: TRBJ2-7
v_gene: TRBV4-3
CDR3aa: CASSPGQGAGYEQYF

j_gene: TRBJ2-7
v_gene: TRBV18
CDR3aa: CASSHGVSQVGEQYF

j_gene: TRBJ1-1
v_gene: TRBV18
CDR3aa: CASSPRTERTFF

j_gene: TRBJ1-4
v_gene: TRBV12-3/TRBV12-4
CDR3aa: CASNRPGEKLFF

j_gene: TRBJ2-5
v_gene: TRBV9
CDR3aa: CASSLGLAKGETQYF

j_gene: TRBJ2-7
v_gene: TRBV5-4
CDR3aa: CASSLAGGQSWVYEQYF

j_gene: TRBJ2-7
v_gene: TRBV10-2
CDR3aa: CASSELTYEQYF

j_gene: TRBJ2-1
v_gene: TRBV3-1/TRBV3-2
CDR3aa: CASSRSGGKKEQFF

j_gene: TRBJ2-5
v_gene: TRBV5-1
CDR3aa: CASSLAAGDKTQYF

j_gene: TRBJ2-7
v_gene: TRBV19
CDR3aa: CASSIAGTDSYEQYF

j_gene: TRBJ2-2
v_gene: TRBV28
CDR3aa: CASSTPGSTGELFF

j_gene: TRBJ1-5
v_gene: TRBV2
CDR3aa: CASSDTGGNQPQHF

j_gene: TRBJ1-4
v_gene: TRBV28
CDR3aa: CACRTGEYLFF

j_gene: TRBJ1-5
v_gene: TRBV12-3/TRBV12-4
CDR3aa: CASQGQGNQPQHF

j_gene: TRBJ2-7
v_gene: TRBV11-2
CDR3aa: CASSLGQTYEQYF

j_gene: TRBJ2-1
v_gene: TRBV4-3
CDR3aa: CASSKRGGSYNEQFF

j_gene: TRBJ2-2
v_gene: TRBV28
CDR3aa: CASSTIPLAPNTGELFF

j_gene: TRBJ2-7
v_gene: TRBV6-5
CDR3aa: CASSQTGRPYEQYF

j_gene: TRBJ2-7
v_gene: TRBV7-3
CDR3aa: CASSWMAGQGYEQYF